This T cell receptor (beta chain) was sequenced for a study of T cell repertoires in enteric fever (dated by TCRdb to the late 2010s). In the study overall: The Salmonella-specific repertoire of circulating effector CD4+ T cells was reconstructed from volunteers who had been experimentally challenged with Salmonella Typhi or Paratyphi A. The researchers paired unbiased single-cell cloning with mass cytometry, and they also applied T cell receptor sequencing alongside live fluorescence barcoding. Mass cytometry was used to identify circulating effector CD4+ T cells responding to Salmonella infection. T cell staining, including ex vivo staining, was performed with tetramers loaded with CdtB(105-125) peptide variants (SP110Y, ST110H). On the study overall, not on this receptor specifically: The study pinpointed HlyE and CdtB as immunodominant T cell antigens specific to S. Typhi and S. Paratyphi A. The accumulation of T cells that did not cross-react between serovars appeared to be driven by single amino acid variations in CdtB and PhoN, the immunodominant proteins. Among the expanded clonotypes were cross-reactive responses to distantly related Salmonella serovars, as well as clones that recognized antigens found only in S. Typhi or S. Paratyphi A.

About this clonotype: Its binding antigen is unknown. Qualities for individual bases were not recorded, and no much larger clone is one base off.

Sequencer: Illumina MiSeq. The raw public data were reprocessed by TCRdb itself: fastp quality trimming at Q25, MiXCR clonotype calling, in-frame beta chains only. Rows are combined by CDR3 protein, so each entry shows the most common genes and DNA. Counted in this sample were under 2,000 distinct CDR3 sequences; about 35% of them appeared once. The ten largest clonotypes hold less than 20% of the sample. CDR1 and CDR2, per the germline V gene, are KGHSH and LQKENI. The CDR3 starts with the cysteine, ends with the phenylalanine, and has 11 residues. The DNA shown is the 33-base CDR3, in frame from base 1. V ends up 6 bases short and J 9 bases short, with an unmatched junction base count of 5.

This clonotype was obtained from a human donor with Salmonella enteric fever, either typhoid or paratyphoid (not recorded which). Sequencing input: CCR7- CD38- CD4+ T cells from PBMCs. The sequence joins TRBV18 to TRBJ2-7; TRBD1 lines up with 7 middle nucleotides. The CDR3: CASSSGQRQYF. The nucleotide sequence reads as follows: TGTGCCAGCTCTTCGGGACAGCGGCAGTACTTC.